The rows below give T cell receptor beta chains drawn from one sample of a study of glioma-infiltrating T cells after dendritic cell vaccination. Profiling relied on immunoSEQ multiplex PCR, and the TCRdb table lists in-frame clones only, not all of them. The sample has over 75,000 clones; 81% are singletons. The material sequenced was blood, taken after dendritic cell vaccination. The receptor set was obtained from a human donor with glioblastoma. Each CDR3 is given with its conserved first and last residue. The order of the fields is D gene, V gene, J gene, clone size, CDR3 length, CDR3 DNA, CDR3 protein. The D gene is left open where the match is weak. Clone size is shown for a subset of rows, as once, few, many or a class of expanded clone.

d_call: -
v_call: TRBV7-2
j_call: TRBJ1-1
clone_size: once
cdr3_length: 12
cdr3_nt: TGTGCCAGCAGCGACAGGAACACTGAAGCTTTCTTT
cdr3_aa: CASSDRNTEAFF

d_call: TRBD1
v_call: TRBV4-2
j_call: TRBJ1-2
clone_size: few
cdr3_length: 13
cdr3_nt: TGTGCCAGCAGCTTGGGGGACAGGACTGGCTACACCTTC
cdr3_aa: CASSLGDRTGYTF

d_call: TRBD1
v_call: TRBV2
j_call: TRBJ2-7
clone_size: few
cdr3_length: 15
cdr3_nt: TGTGCCAGCAGCGAGGATTCTCGACAGGGGGCCGAGCAGTACTTC
cdr3_aa: CASSEDSRQGAEQYF

d_call: -
v_call: TRBV7-9
j_call: TRBJ1-2
clone_size: -
cdr3_length: 14
cdr3_nt: TGTGCCAGCAGCTTATCAGGGTTCGACTATGGCTACACCTTC
cdr3_aa: CASSLSGFDYGYTF

d_call: -
v_call: TRBV19
j_call: TRBJ1-2
clone_size: -
cdr3_length: 16
cdr3_nt: TGTGCCAGTAGTATAGTTAGTGGAGGGGCTAACTATGGCTACACCTTC
cdr3_aa: CASSIVSGGANYGYTF

d_call: -
v_call: TRBV30
j_call: TRBJ1-2
clone_size: -
cdr3_length: 12
cdr3_nt: TGTGCCTGGAGCGGGTCTTCCTATGGCTACACCTTC
cdr3_aa: CAWSGSSYGYTF

d_call: TRBD1
v_call: TRBV7-2
j_call: TRBJ1-4
clone_size: once
cdr3_length: 14
cdr3_nt: TGTGCCAGCAGTAGGACAGGAACTAATGAAAAACTGTTTTTT
cdr3_aa: CASSRTGTNEKLFF

d_call: -
v_call: TRBV14
j_call: TRBJ1-2
clone_size: -
cdr3_length: 13
cdr3_nt: TGTGCCAGCAGCCAAGATTACAGGCAAGGCTACACCTTC
cdr3_aa: CASSQDYRQGYTF

d_call: -
v_call: TRBV5-1
j_call: TRBJ1-2
clone_size: -
cdr3_length: 12
cdr3_nt: TGCGCCAGCAGGACAAACTTCTATGGCTACACCTTC
cdr3_aa: CASRTNFYGYTF

d_call: -
v_call: TRBV11-2
j_call: TRBJ2-2
clone_size: -
cdr3_length: 16
cdr3_nt: TGTGCCAGCAGCTTAAAAGCGGGTGCGGGAACCGGGGAGCTGTTTTTT
cdr3_aa: CASSLKAGAGTGELFF

d_call: TRBD1
v_call: TRBV19
j_call: TRBJ1-2
clone_size: -
cdr3_length: 15
cdr3_nt: TGTGCCAGTAGCGACGACAGGGGTGCGAACTATGGCTACACCTTC
cdr3_aa: CASSDDRGANYGYTF

d_call: -
v_call: TRBV29-1
j_call: TRBJ2-1
clone_size: -
cdr3_length: 16
cdr3_nt: TGCAGCGTTGAAGATCCAAGGCGGAACTCCTACAATGAGCAGTTCTTC
cdr3_aa: CSVEDPRRNSYNEQFF

d_call: -
v_call: TRBV5-1
j_call: TRBJ2-1
clone_size: once
cdr3_length: 16
cdr3_nt: TGCGCCAGCAGCCTCGGGCCGACTAGCTCCTACAATGAGCAGTTCTTC
cdr3_aa: CASSLGPTSSYNEQFF

d_call: -
v_call: TRBV6-4
j_call: TRBJ2-2
clone_size: -
cdr3_length: 14
cdr3_nt: TGTGCCACCAAAATCCAGGGGAGTACCGGGGAGCTGTTTTTT
cdr3_aa: CATKIQGSTGELFF

d_call: -
v_call: TRBV5-1
j_call: TRBJ2-3
clone_size: once
cdr3_length: 15
cdr3_nt: TGCGCCAGCAGCTTGGTGGGGGGTTCTGGAGATACGCAGTATTTT
cdr3_aa: CASSLVGGSGDTQYF

d_call: TRBD1
v_call: TRBV20-1
j_call: TRBJ2-4
clone_size: -
cdr3_length: 11
cdr3_nt: TGCAGTGGACAGGGGTCGGACATTCAGTACTTC
cdr3_aa: CSGQGSDIQYF

d_call: TRBD1
v_call: TRBV6-1
j_call: TRBJ1-1
clone_size: -
cdr3_length: 14
cdr3_nt: TGTGCCAGCAGTGGGGGACAGCTGAACACTGAAGCTTTCTTT
cdr3_aa: CASSGGQLNTEAFF

d_call: TRBD1
v_call: TRBV5-1
j_call: TRBJ2-3
clone_size: -
cdr3_length: 15
cdr3_nt: TGCGCCAGCAGCGCGTCTAGTTTTGGGACAGATTCGCAGTATTTT
cdr3_aa: CASSASSFGTDSQYF

d_call: -
v_call: TRBV19
j_call: TRBJ1-5
clone_size: -
cdr3_length: 13
cdr3_nt: TGTGCCAGTAATATGCAGGGCAATCAGCCCCAGCATTTT
cdr3_aa: CASNMQGNQPQHF

d_call: -
v_call: TRBV21-1
j_call: TRBJ2-3
clone_size: few
cdr3_length: 12
cdr3_nt: TGTGCCAGCAGCCGCGAGGTGAATACGCAGTATTTT
cdr3_aa: CASSREVNTQYF

d_call: -
v_call: TRBV6-1
j_call: TRBJ1-4
clone_size: -
cdr3_length: 13
cdr3_nt: TGTGCCAGCAGTGTCCCGGGACACGAAAAACTGTTTTTT
cdr3_aa: CASSVPGHEKLFF

d_call: TRBD2
v_call: TRBV6-6
j_call: TRBJ2-3
clone_size: once
cdr3_length: 16
cdr3_nt: TGTGCCAGCAGCCTTAGCGGGGGGGACTACACAGATACGCAGTATTTT
cdr3_aa: CASSLSGGDYTDTQYF

d_call: TRBD2
v_call: TRBV6-5
j_call: TRBJ2-2
clone_size: -
cdr3_length: 15
cdr3_nt: TGTGCCAGCAGGGCGGGACTAGCGGGGGGCGGGGAGCTGTTTTTT
cdr3_aa: CASRAGLAGGGELFF

d_call: -
v_call: TRBV29-1
j_call: TRBJ1-2
clone_size: -
cdr3_length: 13
cdr3_nt: TGCAGCGTTGAAGTGCAGCAGGGGCTAGGCTACACCTTC
cdr3_aa: CSVEVQQGLGYTF

d_call: -
v_call: TRBV18
j_call: TRBJ2-2
clone_size: -
cdr3_length: 11
cdr3_nt: TGTGCCAGCACTAACACCGGGGAGCTGTTTTTT
cdr3_aa: CASTNTGELFF

d_call: -
v_call: TRBV2
j_call: TRBJ2-3
clone_size: -
cdr3_length: 14
cdr3_nt: TGTGCCAGCAAATACAGTTGGAGCACAGATACGCAGTATTTT
cdr3_aa: CASKYSWSTDTQYF

d_call: -
v_call: TRBV19
j_call: TRBJ1-5
clone_size: once
cdr3_length: 13
cdr3_nt: TGTGCCAGTAGCCCAGGGGTGGCTCAGCCCCAGCATTTT
cdr3_aa: CASSPGVAQPQHF

d_call: -
v_call: TRBV9
j_call: TRBJ2-1
clone_size: -
cdr3_length: 13
cdr3_nt: TGTGCCAGCAGCGTCGGGTTCCAAGATGAGCAGTTCTTC
cdr3_aa: CASSVGFQDEQFF

d_call: TRBD1
v_call: TRBV2
j_call: TRBJ1-1
clone_size: -
cdr3_length: 14
cdr3_nt: TGTGCCAGCAGGGCCGGGACAGGTTCAACTGAAGCTTTCTTT
cdr3_aa: CASRAGTGSTEAFF

d_call: -
v_call: TRBV29-1
j_call: TRBJ2-7
clone_size: once
cdr3_length: 14
cdr3_nt: TGCAGCGTTGTCGGGAGTTCCGCTTACTACGAGCAGTACTTC
cdr3_aa: CSVVGSSAYYEQYF

d_call: TRBD1
v_call: TRBV6-1
j_call: TRBJ1-5
clone_size: -
cdr3_length: 16
cdr3_nt: TGTGCCAGCAGTGCGCCAGGGGGTTATAGCAATCAGCCCCAGCATTTT
cdr3_aa: CASSAPGGYSNQPQHF

d_call: TRBD1
v_call: TRBV4-2
j_call: TRBJ2-2
clone_size: -
cdr3_length: 16
cdr3_nt: TGTGCCAGCAGTCCCAACCTCTGGACAGGGGCCGGGGAGCTGTTTTTT
cdr3_aa: CASSPNLWTGAGELFF

d_call: -
v_call: TRBV4-1
j_call: TRBJ1-4
clone_size: -
cdr3_length: 16
cdr3_nt: TGCGCCAGCAGCCAAGGTCGAGCAGGGGTGCGGGAAAAACTGTTTTTT
cdr3_aa: CASSQGRAGVREKLFF

d_call: TRBD2
v_call: TRBV27
j_call: TRBJ2-7
clone_size: few
cdr3_length: 13
cdr3_nt: TGTGCCAGCAGTCCTCTCGGGAGGTCCGAGCAGTACTTC
cdr3_aa: CASSPLGRSEQYF

d_call: -
v_call: TRBV13
j_call: TRBJ1-2
clone_size: -
cdr3_length: 15
cdr3_nt: TGTGCCAGCCGAAGTCGGGGGGCTAGACGGGATGGCTACACCTTC
cdr3_aa: CASRSRGARRDGYTF

d_call: -
v_call: TRBV5-1
j_call: TRBJ1-1
clone_size: once
cdr3_length: 15
cdr3_nt: TGCGCCAGCAGCTTGGCCCCAGGAGGAGACACTGAAGCTTTCTTT
cdr3_aa: CASSLAPGGDTEAFF

d_call: TRBD1
v_call: TRBV5-6
j_call: TRBJ1-5
clone_size: -
cdr3_length: 15
cdr3_nt: TGTGCCAGCAGCTTGGCAGGGGGTCCCAATCAGCCCCAGCATTTT
cdr3_aa: CASSLAGGPNQPQHF

d_call: -
v_call: TRBV2
j_call: TRBJ2-3
clone_size: -
cdr3_length: 14
cdr3_nt: TGTGCCAGCAGCCCGGTGCTAAGCACAGATACGCAGTATTTT
cdr3_aa: CASSPVLSTDTQYF

d_call: TRBD1
v_call: TRBV15
j_call: TRBJ1-2
clone_size: few
cdr3_length: 14
cdr3_nt: TGTGCCACCAGCGGTTCAGGGGGCGTGCGTGGCTACACCTTC
cdr3_aa: CATSGSGGVRGYTF

d_call: TRBD1
v_call: TRBV28
j_call: TRBJ1-1
clone_size: -
cdr3_length: 14
cdr3_nt: TGTGCCACCCAGACAGGGCATCTGAACACTGAAGCTTTCTTT
cdr3_aa: CATQTGHLNTEAFF

d_call: -
v_call: TRBV15
j_call: TRBJ2-5
clone_size: few
cdr3_length: 15
cdr3_nt: TGTGCCACCAGCAAGCGTACAGGAAACCAAGAGACCCAGTACTTC
cdr3_aa: CATSKRTGNQETQYF

d_call: TRBD1
v_call: TRBV7-2
j_call: TRBJ2-7
clone_size: -
cdr3_length: 16
cdr3_nt: TGTGCCAGCAGCCAACAAGGGGGCTGGATGATTTACGAGCAGTACTTC
cdr3_aa: CASSQQGGWMIYEQYF

d_call: TRBD1
v_call: TRBV19
j_call: TRBJ1-5
clone_size: -
cdr3_length: 13
cdr3_nt: TGTGCCAGTAGGAGTCAGGGGGTTCAGCCCCAGCATTTT
cdr3_aa: CASRSQGVQPQHF

d_call: TRBD2
v_call: TRBV5-4
j_call: TRBJ2-3
clone_size: -
cdr3_length: 14
cdr3_nt: TGTGCCAGCAGCCCAGCGGGAGGTACAGATACGCAGTATTTT
cdr3_aa: CASSPAGGTDTQYF

d_call: -
v_call: TRBV5-4
j_call: TRBJ2-3
clone_size: -
cdr3_length: 14
cdr3_nt: TGTGCCAGCAGCTTGGCGCTAGCGCCAGATACGCAGTATTTT
cdr3_aa: CASSLALAPDTQYF

d_call: TRBD1
v_call: TRBV2
j_call: TRBJ2-1
clone_size: few
cdr3_length: 15
cdr3_nt: TGTGCCAGCAGTGAATTTGGGACAGGGGAGAATGAGCAGTTCTTC
cdr3_aa: CASSEFGTGENEQFF

d_call: TRBD1
v_call: TRBV6-1
j_call: TRBJ2-5
clone_size: -
cdr3_length: 17
cdr3_nt: TGTGCCAGCAGTCAAGCCGTAAATACAGGGGGACAAGAGACCCAGTACTTC
cdr3_aa: CASSQAVNTGGQETQYF

d_call: -
v_call: TRBV9
j_call: TRBJ1-5
clone_size: -
cdr3_length: 13
cdr3_nt: TGTGCCAGCAGCGTAGGCGGGGAACAGCCCCAGCATTTT
cdr3_aa: CASSVGGEQPQHF

d_call: TRBD2
v_call: TRBV18
j_call: TRBJ2-3
clone_size: -
cdr3_length: 22
cdr3_nt: TGTGCCAGCTCACCCTACCCCGGGGGGACTAGCGGAGATCCGCGGAGCACAGATACGCAGTATTTT
cdr3_aa: CASSPYPGGTSGDPRSTDTQYF